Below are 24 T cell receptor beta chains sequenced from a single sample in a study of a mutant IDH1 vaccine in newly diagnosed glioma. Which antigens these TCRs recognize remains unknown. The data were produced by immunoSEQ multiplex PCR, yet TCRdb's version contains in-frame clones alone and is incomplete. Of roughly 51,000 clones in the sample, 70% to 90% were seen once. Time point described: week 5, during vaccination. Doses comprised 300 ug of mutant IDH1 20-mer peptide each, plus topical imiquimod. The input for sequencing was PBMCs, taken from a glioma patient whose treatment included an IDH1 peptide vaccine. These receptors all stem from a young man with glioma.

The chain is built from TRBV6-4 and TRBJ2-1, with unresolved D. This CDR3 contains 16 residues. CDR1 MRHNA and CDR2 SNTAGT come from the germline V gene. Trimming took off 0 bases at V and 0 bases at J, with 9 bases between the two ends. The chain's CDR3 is CASSDSIRSSYNEQFF. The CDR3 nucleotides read TGTGCCAGCAGTGACTCGATCAGGAGCTCCTACAATGAGCAGTTCTTC.

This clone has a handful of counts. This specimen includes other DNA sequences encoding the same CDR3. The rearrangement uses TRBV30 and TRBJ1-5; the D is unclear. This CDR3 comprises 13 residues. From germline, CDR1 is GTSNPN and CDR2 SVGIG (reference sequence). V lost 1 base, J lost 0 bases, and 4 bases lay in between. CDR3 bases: TGTGCCTGGAGTGGGGATAGCAATCAGCCCCAGCATTTT. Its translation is CAWSGDSNQPQHF.

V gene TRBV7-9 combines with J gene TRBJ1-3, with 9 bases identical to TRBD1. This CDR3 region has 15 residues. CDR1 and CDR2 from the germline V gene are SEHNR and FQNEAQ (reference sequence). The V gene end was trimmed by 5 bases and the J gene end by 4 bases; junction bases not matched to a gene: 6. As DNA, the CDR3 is TGTGCCAGCAGCGCGGGACAGGGTTGGGGAAACACCATATATTTT. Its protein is CASSAGQGWGNTIYF.

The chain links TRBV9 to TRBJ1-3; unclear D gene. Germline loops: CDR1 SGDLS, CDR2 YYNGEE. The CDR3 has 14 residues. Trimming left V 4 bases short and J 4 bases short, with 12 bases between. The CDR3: CASSPEVRGNTIYF. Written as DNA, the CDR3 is TGTGCCAGCAGCCCAGAGGTTCGGGGAAACACCATATATTTT.

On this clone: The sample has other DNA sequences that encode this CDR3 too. CDR3 sequence: CASSGTGDYGYTF. The CDR3 DNA sequence: TGCGCCAGCAGCGGGACAGGGGACTATGGCTACACCTTC. The J gene is TRBJ1-2, the V gene TRBV10-2; the match to TRBD1 covers 10 bases. Germline CDR1 and CDR2: WSHSY and SAAADI. After removal of 6 bases from V and 3 bases from J, the junction contained 1 base not matched to a gene. The CDR3 is made up of 13 amino acids.

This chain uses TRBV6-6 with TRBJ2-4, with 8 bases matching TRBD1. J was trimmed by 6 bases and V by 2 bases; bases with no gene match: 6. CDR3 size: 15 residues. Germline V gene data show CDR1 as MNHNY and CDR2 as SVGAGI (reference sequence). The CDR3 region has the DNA TGTGCCAGCAGTTACAAACCAGGGGGCGGAAACATTCAGTACTTC. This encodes CASSYKPGGGNIQYF.

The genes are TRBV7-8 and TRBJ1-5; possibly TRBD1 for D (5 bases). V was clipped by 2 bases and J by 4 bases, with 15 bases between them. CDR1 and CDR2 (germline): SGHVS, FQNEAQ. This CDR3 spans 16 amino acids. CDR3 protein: CASSLKRAGRNQPQHF. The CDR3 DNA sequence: TGTGCCAGCAGCTTAAAAAGGGCAGGGAGAAATCAGCCCCAGCATTTT.

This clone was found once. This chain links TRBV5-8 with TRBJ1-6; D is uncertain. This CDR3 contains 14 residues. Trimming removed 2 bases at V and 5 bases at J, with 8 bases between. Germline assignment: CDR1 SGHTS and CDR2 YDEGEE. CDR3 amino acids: CASSFGQHNSPLHF. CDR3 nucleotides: TGTGCCAGCAGCTTCGGGCAGCATAATTCACCCCTCCACTTT. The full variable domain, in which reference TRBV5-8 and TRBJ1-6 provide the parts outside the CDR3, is EAGVTQSPTHLIKTRGQQATLRCSPISGHTSVYWYQQALGLGLQFLLWYDEGEERNRGNFPPRFSGRQFPNYSSELNVNALELEDSALYLCASSFGQHNSPLHFGNGTRLTVT.

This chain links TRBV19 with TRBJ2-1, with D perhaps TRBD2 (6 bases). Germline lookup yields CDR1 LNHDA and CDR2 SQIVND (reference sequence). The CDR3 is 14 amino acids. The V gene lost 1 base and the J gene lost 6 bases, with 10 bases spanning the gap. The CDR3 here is CASSIGGRGNEQFF. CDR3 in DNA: TGTGCCAGTAGTATAGGCGGGCGGGGCAATGAGCAGTTCTTC.

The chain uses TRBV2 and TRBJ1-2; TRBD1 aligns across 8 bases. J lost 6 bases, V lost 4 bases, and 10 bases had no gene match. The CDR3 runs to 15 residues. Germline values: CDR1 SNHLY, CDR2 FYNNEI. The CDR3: CASSVLRQGQDGYTF. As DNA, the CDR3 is TGTGCCAGCAGTGTTCTGAGACAGGGGCAAGATGGCTACACCTTC.

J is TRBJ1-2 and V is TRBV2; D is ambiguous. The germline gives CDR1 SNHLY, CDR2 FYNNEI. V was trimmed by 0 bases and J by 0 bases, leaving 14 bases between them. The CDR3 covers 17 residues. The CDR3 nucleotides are TGTGCCAGCAGTGAAGCTTCGACGGGCTTAGCTAACTATGGCTACACCTTC. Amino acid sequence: CASSEASTGLANYGYTF. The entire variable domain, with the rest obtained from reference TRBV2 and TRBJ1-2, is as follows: EPEVTQTPSHQVTQMGQEVILRCVPISNHLYFYWYRQILGQKVEFLVSFYNNEISEKSEIFDDQFSVERPDGSNFTLKIRSTKLEDSAMYFCASSEASTGLANYGYTFGSGTRLTVV.

As DNA, the CDR3 is TGCGCCAGCAGCCAAGCTTCAGGGAGAATCTATGGCTACACCTTC. This codes for CASSQASGRIYGYTF. The chain couples TRBV4-1 to TRBJ1-2; weak D call: TRBD1 (5 bases). Trimming cost V 1 base and J 4 bases, with 13 bases left between them. The CDR3 spans 15 residues. Germline V gene data show CDR1 as MGHRA and CDR2 as YSYEKL.

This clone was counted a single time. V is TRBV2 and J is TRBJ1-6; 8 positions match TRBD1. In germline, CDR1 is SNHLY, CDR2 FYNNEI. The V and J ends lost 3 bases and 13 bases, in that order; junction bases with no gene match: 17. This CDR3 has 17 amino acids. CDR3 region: CASSDELGQGLSSPLHF. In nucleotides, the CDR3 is TGTGCCAGCAGTGATGAACTTGGACAGGGTCTTTCAAGTCCCCTCCACTTT.

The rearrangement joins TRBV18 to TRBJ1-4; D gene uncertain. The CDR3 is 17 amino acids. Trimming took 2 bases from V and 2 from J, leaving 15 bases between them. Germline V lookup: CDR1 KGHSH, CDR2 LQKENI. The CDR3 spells CASSPTGVGRTNEKLFF. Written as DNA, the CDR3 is TGTGCCAGCTCACCAACGGGCGTCGGAAGGACTAATGAAAAACTGTTTTTT.

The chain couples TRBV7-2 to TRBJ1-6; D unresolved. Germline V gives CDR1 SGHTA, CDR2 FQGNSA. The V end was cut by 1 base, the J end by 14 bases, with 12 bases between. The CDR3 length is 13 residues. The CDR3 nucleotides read TGTGCCAGCAGCTTAGGGGAGTCGCGGGCCCTCCACTTT. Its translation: CASSLGESRALHF.

The CDR3 nucleotides are TGTGCCAGCAGCCGACAGGGGATTTCCTACGAGCAGTACTTC. It codes for CASSRQGISYEQYF. The rearrangement links TRBV28 to TRBJ2-7; 8 positions agree with TRBD1. The CDR3 is 14 amino acids. The germline CDR1 and CDR2 sequences are MDHEN and SYDVKM. After removal of 6 bases from V and 1 base from J, the junction contained 5 bases not matched to a gene.

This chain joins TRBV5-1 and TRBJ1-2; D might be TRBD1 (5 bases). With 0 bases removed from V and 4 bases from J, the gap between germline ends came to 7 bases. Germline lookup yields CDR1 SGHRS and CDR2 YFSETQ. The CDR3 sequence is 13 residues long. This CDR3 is CASSLGQSYGYTF. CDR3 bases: TGCGCCAGCAGCTTGGGACAGAGCTATGGCTACACCTTC. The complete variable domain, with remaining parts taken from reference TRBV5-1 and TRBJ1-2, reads KAGVTQTPRYLIKTRGQQVTLSCSPISGHRSVSWYQQTPGQGLQFLFEYFSETQRNKGNFPGRFSGRQFSNSRSEMNVSTLELGDSALYLCASSLGQSYGYTFGSGTRLTVV.

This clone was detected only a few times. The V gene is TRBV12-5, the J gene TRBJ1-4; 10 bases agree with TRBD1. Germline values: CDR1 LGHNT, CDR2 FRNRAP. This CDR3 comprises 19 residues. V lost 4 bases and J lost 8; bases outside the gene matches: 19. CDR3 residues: CASGSLLPETGGVWEKLFF. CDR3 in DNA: TGTGCTAGTGGTTCCCTTCTCCCCGAGACAGGGGGCGTTTGGGAAAAACTGTTTTTT.

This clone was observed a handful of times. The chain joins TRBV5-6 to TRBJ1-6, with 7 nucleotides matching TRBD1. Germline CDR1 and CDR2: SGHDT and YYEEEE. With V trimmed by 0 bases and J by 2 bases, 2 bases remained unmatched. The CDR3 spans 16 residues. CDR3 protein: CASSLAGTAYNSPLHF. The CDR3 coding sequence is TGTGCCAGCAGCTTGGCCGGGACAGCCTATAATTCACCCCTCCACTTT.

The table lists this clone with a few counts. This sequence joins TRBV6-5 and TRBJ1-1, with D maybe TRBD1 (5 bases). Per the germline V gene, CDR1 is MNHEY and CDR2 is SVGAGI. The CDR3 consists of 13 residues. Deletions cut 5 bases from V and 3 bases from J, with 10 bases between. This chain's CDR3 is CASSHGGDTEAFF. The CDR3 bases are TGTGCCAGCAGTCACGGGGGGGACACTGAAGCTTTCTTT.

This CDR3 reads CASGLLGRQGGQYF. The CDR3 region has the DNA TGTGCTAGTGGTTTGTTAGGACGACAGGGCGGGCAGTACTTC. The chain carries TRBV12-5 and TRBJ2-7; 7 bases line up with TRBD1. Trimming took 2 bases from V and 9 from J; bases not matched to a gene: 10. The V gene's germline CDR1 is LGHNT and CDR2 FRNRAP. The CDR3 has 14 residues.

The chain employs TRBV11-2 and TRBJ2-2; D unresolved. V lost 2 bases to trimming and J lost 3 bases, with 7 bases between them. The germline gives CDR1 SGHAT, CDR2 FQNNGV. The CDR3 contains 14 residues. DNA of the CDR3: TGTGCCAGCAGCTTACCGGGTTACACCGGGGAGCTGTTTTTT. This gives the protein CASSLPGYTGELFF.

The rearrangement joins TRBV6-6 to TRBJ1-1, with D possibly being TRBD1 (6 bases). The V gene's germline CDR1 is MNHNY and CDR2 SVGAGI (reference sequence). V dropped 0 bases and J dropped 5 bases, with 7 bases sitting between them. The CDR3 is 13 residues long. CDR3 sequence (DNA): TGTGCCAGCAGTTACTCGAGGGGGACTGAAGCTTTCTTT. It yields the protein CASSYSRGTEAFF.

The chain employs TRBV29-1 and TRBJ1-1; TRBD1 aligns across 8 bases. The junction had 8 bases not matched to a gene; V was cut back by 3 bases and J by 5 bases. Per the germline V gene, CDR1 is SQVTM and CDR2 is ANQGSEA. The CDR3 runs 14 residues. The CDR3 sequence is CSVDGQGWGTEAFF. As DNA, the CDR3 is TGCAGCGTTGATGGACAGGGATGGGGTACTGAAGCTTTCTTT.